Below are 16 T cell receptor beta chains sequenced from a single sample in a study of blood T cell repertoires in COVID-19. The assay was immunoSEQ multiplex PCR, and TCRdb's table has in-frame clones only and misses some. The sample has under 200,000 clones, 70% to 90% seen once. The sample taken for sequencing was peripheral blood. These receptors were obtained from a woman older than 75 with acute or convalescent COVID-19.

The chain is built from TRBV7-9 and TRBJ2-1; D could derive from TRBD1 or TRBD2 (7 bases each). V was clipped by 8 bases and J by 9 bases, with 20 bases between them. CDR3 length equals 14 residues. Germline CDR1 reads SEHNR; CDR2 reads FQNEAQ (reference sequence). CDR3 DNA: TGTGCCAGCCGGTTGGCAGGGGGGGATCCTGAGCAGTTCTTC. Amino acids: CASRLAGGDPEQFF.

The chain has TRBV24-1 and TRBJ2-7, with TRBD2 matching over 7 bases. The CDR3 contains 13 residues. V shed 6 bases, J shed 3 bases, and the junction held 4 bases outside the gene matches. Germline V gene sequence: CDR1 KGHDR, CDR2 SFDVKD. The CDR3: CATSLPGGYEQYF. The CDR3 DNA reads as TGTGCCACCAGTCTCCCGGGGGGCTACGAGCAGTACTTC.

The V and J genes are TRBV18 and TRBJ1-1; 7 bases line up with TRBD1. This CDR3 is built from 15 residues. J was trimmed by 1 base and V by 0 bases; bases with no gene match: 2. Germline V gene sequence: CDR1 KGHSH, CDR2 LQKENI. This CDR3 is CASSPPTGRNTEAFF. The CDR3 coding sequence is TGTGCCAGCTCACCACCGACAGGGAGGAACACTGAAGCTTTCTTT.

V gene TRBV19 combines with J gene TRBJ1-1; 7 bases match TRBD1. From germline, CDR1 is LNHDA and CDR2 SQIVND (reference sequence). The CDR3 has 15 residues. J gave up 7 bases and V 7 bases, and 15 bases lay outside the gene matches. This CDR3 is CASTTEQGRDGEAFF. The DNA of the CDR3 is TGTGCCAGTACTACAGAACAGGGGCGGGACGGTGAAGCTTTCTTT.

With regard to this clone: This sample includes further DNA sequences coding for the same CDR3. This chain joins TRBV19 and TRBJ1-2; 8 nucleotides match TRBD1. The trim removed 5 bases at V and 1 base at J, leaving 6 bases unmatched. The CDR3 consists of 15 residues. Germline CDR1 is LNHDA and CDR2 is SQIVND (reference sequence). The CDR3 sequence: CASSHTGGLNYGYTF. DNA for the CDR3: TGTGCCAGTAGTCACACAGGGGGGCTTAACTATGGCTACACCTTC.

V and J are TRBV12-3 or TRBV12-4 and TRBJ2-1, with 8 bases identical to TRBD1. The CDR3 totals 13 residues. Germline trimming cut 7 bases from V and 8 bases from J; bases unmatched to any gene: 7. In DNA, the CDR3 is TGTGCCAGCAATGACAACAGGGGGGATGAGCAGTTCTTC. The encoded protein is CASNDNRGDEQFF.

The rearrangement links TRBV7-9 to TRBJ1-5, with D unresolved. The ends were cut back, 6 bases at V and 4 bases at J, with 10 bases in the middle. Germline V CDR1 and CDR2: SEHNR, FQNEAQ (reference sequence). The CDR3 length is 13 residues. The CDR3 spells CASSTNKNQPQHF. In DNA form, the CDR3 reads TGTGCCAGCAGTACAAACAAGAATCAGCCCCAGCATTTT.

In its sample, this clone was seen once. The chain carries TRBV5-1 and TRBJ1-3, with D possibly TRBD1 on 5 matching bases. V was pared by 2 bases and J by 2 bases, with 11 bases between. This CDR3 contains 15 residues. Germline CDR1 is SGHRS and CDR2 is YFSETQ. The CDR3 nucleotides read TGCGCCAGCAGCTTCACAGGAGCTACTGGAAACACCATATATTTT. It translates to CASSFTGATGNTIYF.

For the CDR3, the DNA is TGTGCCAGCAGCGCCCAACTAGACGGTGAAGCTTTCTTT. It specifies CASSAQLDGEAFF. The genes are TRBV14 and TRBJ1-1; unclear D gene. Germline V gives CDR1 SGHDN, CDR2 FVKESK. This CDR3 is built from 13 residues. The germline V and J ends were trimmed by 5 bases and 7 bases, with 14 bases remaining between them.

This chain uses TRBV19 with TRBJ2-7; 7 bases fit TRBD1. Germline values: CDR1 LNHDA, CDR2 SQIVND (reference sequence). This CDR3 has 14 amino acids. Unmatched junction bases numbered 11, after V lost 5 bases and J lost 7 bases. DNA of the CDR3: TGTGCCAGTAGTCTTCCCCAGGGGGAAGGAGAGCAGTACTTC. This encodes CASSLPQGEGEQYF.

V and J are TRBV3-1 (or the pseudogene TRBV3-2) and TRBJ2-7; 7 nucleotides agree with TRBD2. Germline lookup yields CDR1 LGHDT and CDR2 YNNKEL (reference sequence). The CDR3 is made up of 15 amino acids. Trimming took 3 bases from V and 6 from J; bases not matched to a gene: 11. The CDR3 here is CASSQGLSGQSEQYF. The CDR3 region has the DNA TGTGCCAGCAGCCAGGGACTATCCGGGCAAAGCGAGCAGTACTTC.

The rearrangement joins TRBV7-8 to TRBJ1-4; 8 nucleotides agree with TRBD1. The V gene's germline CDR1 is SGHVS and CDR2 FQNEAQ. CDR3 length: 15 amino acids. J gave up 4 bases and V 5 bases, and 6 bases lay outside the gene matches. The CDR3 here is CASSPWDRHNEKLFF. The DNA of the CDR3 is TGTGCCAGCAGCCCATGGGACAGGCATAATGAAAAACTGTTTTTT.

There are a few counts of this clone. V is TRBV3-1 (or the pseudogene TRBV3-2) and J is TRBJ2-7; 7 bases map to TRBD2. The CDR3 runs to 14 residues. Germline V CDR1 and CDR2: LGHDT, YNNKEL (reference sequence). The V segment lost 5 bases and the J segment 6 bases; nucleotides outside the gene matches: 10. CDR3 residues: CASSKAGLWVEQYF. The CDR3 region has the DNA TGTGCCAGCAGCAAAGCGGGATTGTGGGTCGAGCAGTACTTC.

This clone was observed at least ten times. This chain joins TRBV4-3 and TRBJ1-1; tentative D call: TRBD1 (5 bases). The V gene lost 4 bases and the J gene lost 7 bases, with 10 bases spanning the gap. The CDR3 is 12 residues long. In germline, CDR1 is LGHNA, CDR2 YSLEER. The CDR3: CASSRDRFEAFF. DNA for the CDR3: TGCGCCAGCAGCCGAGACAGATTTGAAGCTTTCTTT.

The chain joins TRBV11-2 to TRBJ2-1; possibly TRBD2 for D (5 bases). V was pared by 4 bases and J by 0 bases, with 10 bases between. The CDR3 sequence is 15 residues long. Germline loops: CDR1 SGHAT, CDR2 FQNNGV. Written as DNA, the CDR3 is TGTGCCAGCAGCTCGAGACTAAACTCCTACAATGAGCAGTTCTTC. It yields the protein CASSSRLNSYNEQFF.

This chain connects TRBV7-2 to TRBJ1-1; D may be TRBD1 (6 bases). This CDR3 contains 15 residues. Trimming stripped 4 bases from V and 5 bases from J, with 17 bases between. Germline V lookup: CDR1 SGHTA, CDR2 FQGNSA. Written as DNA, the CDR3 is TGTGCCAGCAGCTCCCGCGGGGGGCCGGGTACTGAAGCTTTCTTT. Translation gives CASSSRGGPGTEAFF.